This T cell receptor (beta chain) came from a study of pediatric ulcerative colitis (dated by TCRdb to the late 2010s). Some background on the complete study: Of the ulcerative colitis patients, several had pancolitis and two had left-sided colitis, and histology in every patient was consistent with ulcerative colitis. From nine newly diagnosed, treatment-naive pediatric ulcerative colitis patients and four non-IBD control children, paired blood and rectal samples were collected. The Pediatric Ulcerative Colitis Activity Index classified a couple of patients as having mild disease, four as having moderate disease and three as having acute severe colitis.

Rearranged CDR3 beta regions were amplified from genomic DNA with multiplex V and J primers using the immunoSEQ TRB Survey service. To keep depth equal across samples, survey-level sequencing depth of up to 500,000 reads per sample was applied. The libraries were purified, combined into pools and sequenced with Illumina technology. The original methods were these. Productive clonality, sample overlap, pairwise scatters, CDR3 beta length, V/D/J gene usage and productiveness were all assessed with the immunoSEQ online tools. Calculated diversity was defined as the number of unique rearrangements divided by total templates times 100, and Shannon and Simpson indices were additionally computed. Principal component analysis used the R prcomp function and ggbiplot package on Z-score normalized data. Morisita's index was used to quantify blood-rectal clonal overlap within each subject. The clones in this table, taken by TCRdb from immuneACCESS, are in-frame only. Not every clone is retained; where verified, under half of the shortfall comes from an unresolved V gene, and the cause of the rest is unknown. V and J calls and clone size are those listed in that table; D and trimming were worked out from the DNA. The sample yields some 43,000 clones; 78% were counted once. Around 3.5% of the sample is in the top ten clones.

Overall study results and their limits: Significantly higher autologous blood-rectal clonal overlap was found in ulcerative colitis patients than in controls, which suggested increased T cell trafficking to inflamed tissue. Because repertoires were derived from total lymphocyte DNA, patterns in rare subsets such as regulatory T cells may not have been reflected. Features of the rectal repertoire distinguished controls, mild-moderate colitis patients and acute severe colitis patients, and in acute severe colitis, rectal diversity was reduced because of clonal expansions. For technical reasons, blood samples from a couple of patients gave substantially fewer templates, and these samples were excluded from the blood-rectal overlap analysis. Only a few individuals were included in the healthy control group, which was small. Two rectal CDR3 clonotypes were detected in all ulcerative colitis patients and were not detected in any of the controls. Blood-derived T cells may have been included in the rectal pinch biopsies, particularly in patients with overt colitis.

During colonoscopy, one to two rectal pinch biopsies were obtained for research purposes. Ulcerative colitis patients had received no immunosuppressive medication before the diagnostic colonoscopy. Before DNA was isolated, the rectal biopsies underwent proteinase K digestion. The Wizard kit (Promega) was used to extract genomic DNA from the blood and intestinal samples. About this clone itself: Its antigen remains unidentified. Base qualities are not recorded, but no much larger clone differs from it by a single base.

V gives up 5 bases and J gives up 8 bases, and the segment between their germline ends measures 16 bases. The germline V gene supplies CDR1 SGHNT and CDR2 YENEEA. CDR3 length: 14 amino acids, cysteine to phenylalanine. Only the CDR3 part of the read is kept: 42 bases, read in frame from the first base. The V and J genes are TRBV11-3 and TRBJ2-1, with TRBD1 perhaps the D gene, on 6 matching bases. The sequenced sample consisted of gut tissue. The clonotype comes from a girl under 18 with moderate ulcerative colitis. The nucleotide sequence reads TGTGCCAGCAGCGGACAGCCCTCCGGGGATGAGCAGTTCTTC. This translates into CASSGQPSGDEQFF.